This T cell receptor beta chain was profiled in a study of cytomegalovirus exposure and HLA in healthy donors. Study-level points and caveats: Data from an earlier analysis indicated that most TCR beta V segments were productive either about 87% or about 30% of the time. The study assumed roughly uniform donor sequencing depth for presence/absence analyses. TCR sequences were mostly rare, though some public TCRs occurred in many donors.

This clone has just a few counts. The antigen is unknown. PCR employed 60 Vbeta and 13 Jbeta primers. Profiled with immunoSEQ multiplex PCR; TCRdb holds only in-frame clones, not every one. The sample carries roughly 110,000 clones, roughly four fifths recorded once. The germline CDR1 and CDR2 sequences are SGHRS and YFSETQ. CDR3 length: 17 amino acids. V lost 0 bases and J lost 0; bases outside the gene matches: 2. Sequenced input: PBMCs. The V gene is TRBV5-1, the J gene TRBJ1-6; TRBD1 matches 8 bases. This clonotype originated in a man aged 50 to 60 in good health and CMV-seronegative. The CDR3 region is CASSLVGQASYNSPLHF. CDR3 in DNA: TGCGCCAGCAGCTTGGTGGGACAGGCCTCCTATAATTCACCCCTCCACTTT.